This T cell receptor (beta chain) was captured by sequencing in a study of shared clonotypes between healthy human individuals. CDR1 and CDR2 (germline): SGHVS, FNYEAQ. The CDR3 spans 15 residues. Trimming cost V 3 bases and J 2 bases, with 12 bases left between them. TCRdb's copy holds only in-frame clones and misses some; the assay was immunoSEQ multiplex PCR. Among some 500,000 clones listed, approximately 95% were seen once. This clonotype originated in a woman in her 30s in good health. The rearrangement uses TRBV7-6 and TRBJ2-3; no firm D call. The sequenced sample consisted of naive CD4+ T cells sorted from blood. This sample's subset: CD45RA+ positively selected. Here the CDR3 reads CASSFSNGLTDTQYF. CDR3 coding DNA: TGTGCCAGCAGCTTTTCCAATGGCCTCACAGATACGCAGTATTTT.